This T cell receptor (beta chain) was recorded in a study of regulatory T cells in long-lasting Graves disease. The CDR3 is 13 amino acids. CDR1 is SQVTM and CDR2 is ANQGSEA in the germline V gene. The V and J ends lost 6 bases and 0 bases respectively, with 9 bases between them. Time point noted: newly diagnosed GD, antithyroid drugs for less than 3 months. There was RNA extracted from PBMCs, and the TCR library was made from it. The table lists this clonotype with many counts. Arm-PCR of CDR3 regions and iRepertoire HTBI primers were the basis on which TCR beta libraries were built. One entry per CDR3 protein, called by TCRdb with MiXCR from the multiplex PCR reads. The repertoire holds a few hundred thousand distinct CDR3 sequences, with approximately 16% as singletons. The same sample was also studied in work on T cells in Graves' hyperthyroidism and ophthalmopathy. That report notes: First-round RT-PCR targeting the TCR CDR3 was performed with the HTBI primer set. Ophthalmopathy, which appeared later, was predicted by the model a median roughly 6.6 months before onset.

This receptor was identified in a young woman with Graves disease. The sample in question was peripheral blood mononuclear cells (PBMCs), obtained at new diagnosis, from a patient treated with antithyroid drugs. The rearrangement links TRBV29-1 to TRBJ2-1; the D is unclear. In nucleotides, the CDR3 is TGCAGCGTAGTCTTGGACTCCTACAATGAGCAGTTCTTC. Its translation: CSVVLDSYNEQFF.